This T cell receptor beta chain is from a study of cytomegalovirus exposure and HLA in healthy donors. Nominally healthy donors were sampled, though unrecorded immune exposures were likely. A multiplex PCR was run with 60 Vbeta primers and 13 Jbeta primers. The table came from immunoSEQ multiplex PCR; TCRdb's copy has only in-frame clones and leaves some out. The data show 100,000 to 150,000 clones, approximately 71% seen once. The ends were cut back, 5 bases at V and 7 bases at J, with 9 bases in the middle. The germline V gene encodes CDR1 LNHDA and CDR2 SQIVND (reference sequence). The CDR3 has 12 amino acids.

This clonotype originated in a woman in her forties or fifties in good health and CMV-seronegative. Input material: PBMCs. The chain employs TRBV19 and TRBJ2-4; TRBD1 is a possible D gene (5 bases). CDR3 in amino acids: CASSLPGNIQYF. As DNA, the CDR3 is TGTGCCAGTAGTTTGCCAGGGAACATTCAGTACTTC. The full variable domain, with the rest looked up from reference TRBV19 and TRBJ2-4, is DGGITQSPKYLFRKEGQNVTLSCEQNLNHDAMYWYRQDPGQGLRLIYYSQIVNDFQKGDIAEGYSVSREKKESFPLTVTSAQKNPTAFYLCASSLPGNIQYFGAGTRLSVL.